The clone carrying this T cell receptor beta chain was counted a few times. The PCR used 60 Vbeta and 13 Jbeta primers. Profiling relied on immunoSEQ multiplex PCR, and the TCRdb table lists in-frame clones only, not all of them. The data hold about 130,000 clones, with roughly a tenth observed a single time. This sample is drawn from a study of cytomegalovirus exposure and HLA in healthy donors. This sequence was found in a woman under 30 in good health and CMV-seropositive. The material sequenced was PBMCs.

CDR3 amino acids: CASSVERTGANVLTF. The CDR3 DNA is TGTGCCAGCAGCGTAGAGAGGACTGGGGCCAACGTCCTGACTTTC. The chain employs TRBV9 and TRBJ2-6; D is uncertain. The ends were cut back, 0 bases at V and 2 bases at J, with 6 bases in the middle. From germline, CDR1 is SGDLS and CDR2 YYNGEE. The CDR3 runs to 15 residues.